This T cell receptor (beta chain) was identified during a study of cytomegalovirus exposure and HLA in healthy donors. General study results and limits: Earlier results showed most TCR beta V segments being productive about 90% or about 30% of the time. Some highly shared sequence variants likely arose as a pipeline artifact. The study assumed roughly uniform donor sequencing depth for presence/absence analyses. For TCR beta chains, V- and J-gene trimming was later linked to a missense DCLRE1C variant.

The CDR3 spans 14 residues. V gave up 3 bases and J gave up 6 bases, with 13 bases separating them. CDR1 and CDR2 from the germline V gene are SEHNR and FQNEAQ (reference sequence). PCR employed 60 Vbeta and 13 Jbeta primers. Some clones are missing from TCRdb's copy, which holds only in-frame ones; the method was immunoSEQ multiplex PCR. Of over 100,000 clones listed, under 10% are singletons. This clone was seen a few times. The target antigen is unknown. This TCR was sampled from a woman in her thirties or forties in good health and CMV-seropositive. The chain carries TRBV7-9 and TRBJ2-3; maybe TRBD1 (5 bases). Input material: PBMCs. In DNA form, the CDR3 reads TGTGCCAGCAGCTTCGGGCAGGGTGCGGATACGCAGTATTTT. This translates into CASSFGQGADTQYF.